In this sample, the clone carrying this TCR beta chain turned up many times. Antigen unknown. The observed sequence ends 3 residues before the CDR3 terminus, with the missing tail filled in from the germline J gene. Replacement immunoglobulin had been given to every CVID subject for at least one year. No CVID subject was ill or on immunomodulatory drugs when sampled. The data stem from a study of T cell clonality in common variable immunodeficiency. Profiling relied on immunoSEQ multiplex PCR, and the TCRdb table lists in-frame clones only, not all of them. The sample has 15,000 to 20,000 clones, none seen only once. Study results and caveats: Common variable immunodeficiency TCR beta sequences reportedly had fewer deletions and N-nucleotide insertions.

V was trimmed by 4 bases and J by 2 bases, leaving 12 bases between them. The CDR3 loop spans 14 amino acids. The germline V gene encodes CDR1 SGHTA and CDR2 FQGNSA. This chain connects TRBV7-2 to TRBJ2-7, with a possible D match to TRBD1 (6 bases). Sequencing was done on a sample of peripheral blood mononuclear cells. The source of this sequence is a human donor with common variable immunodeficiency. Partial CDR3 DNA: TGTGCCAGCAGCTCGCGACAGGTAGCCTACGAG. It specifies CASSSRQVAYE. The full CDR3 protein is CASSSRQVAYEQYF.